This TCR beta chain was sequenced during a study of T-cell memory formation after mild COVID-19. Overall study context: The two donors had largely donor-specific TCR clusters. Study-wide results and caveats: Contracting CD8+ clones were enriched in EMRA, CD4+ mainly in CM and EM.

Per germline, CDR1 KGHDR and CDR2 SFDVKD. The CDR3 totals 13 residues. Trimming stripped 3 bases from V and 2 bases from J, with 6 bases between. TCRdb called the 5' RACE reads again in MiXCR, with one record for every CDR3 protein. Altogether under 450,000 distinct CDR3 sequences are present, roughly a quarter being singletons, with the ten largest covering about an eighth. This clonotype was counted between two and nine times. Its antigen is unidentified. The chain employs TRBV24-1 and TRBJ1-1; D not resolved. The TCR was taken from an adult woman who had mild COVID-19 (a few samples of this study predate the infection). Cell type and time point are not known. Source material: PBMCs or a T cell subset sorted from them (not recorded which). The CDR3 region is CATSDLSNTEAFF. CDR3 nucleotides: TGTGCCACCAGTGATCTATCCAACACTGAAGCTTTCTTT.